This T cell receptor (beta chain) was captured in a study of T cells expressing NK-cell markers. UMIs accompanied the 5'RACE template switching by which TCR beta cDNA was made. TCRdb re-called the 5' RACE reads; every CDR3 protein appears as one record, without DNA. With 400,000 to 450,000 distinct CDR3 sequences in the sample, the ten largest clones hold 7.3%. On this clonotype: Its target is not known.

General observations from the study: NKG2C+ dominant clonotype frequencies in more than 5 donors were roughly 1.0-7.5% of CD8+ T cells.

The CDR3 runs 17 residues. CDR1 and CDR2 from the germline V gene are SSHAT and FNYEAQ (reference sequence). The chain carries TRBV7-7 and TRBJ1-1; the D call of TRBD1 rests on TCRdb alone, since no DNA is present to check it. The sequencing sample was made of blood T cells: a sorted CD56 or NKG2C T cell subset, CD4+ or CD8+ T cells, or bulk PBMC T cells (not recorded which). This clonotype was obtained from a woman between 18 and 69 years old in good health. CDR3 amino acids: CASSSSGRQGMNTEAFF.